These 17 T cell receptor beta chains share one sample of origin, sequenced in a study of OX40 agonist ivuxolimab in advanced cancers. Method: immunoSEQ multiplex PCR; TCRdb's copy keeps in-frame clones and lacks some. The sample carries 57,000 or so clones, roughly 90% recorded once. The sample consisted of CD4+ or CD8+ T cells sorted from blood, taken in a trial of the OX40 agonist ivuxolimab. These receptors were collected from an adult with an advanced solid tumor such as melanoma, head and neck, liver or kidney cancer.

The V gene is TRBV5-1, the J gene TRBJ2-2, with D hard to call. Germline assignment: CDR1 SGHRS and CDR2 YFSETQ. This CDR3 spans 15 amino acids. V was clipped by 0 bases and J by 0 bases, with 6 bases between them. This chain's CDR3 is CASSLVQSNTGELFF. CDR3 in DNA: TGCGCCAGCAGCTTGGTCCAGTCGAACACCGGGGAGCTGTTTTTT. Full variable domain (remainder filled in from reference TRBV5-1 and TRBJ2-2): KAGVTQTPRYLIKTRGQQVTLSCSPISGHRSVSWYQQTPGQGLQFLFEYFSETQRNKGNFPGRFSGRQFSNSRSEMNVSTLELGDSALYLCASSLVQSNTGELFFGEGSRLTVL.

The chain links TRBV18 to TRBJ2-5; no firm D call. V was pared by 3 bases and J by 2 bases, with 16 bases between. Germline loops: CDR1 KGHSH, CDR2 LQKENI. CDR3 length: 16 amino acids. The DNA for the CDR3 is TGTGCCAGCTCACCCGGTATAGGTCGAAGGCAAGAGACCCAGTACTTC. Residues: CASSPGIGRRQETQYF.

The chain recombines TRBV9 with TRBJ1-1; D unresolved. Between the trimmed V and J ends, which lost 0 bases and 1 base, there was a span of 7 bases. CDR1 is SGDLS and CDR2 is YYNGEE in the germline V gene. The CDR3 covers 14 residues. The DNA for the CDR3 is TGTGCCAGCAGCGTAGGATGGGAGAACACTGAAGCTTTCTTT. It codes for CASSVGWENTEAFF.

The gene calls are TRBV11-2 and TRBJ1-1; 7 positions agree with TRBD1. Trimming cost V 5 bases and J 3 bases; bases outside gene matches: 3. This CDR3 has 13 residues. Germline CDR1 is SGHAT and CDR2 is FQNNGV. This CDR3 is CASSITGDTEAFF. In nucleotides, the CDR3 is TGTGCCAGCAGCATTACAGGGGACACTGAAGCTTTCTTT.

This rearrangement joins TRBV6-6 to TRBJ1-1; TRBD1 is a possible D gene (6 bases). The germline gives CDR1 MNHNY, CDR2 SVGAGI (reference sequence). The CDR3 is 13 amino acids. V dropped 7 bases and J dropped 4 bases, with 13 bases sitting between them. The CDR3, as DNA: TGTGCCAGCAAACGGACCAGGGGCACTGAAGCTTTCTTT. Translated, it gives CASKRTRGTEAFF.

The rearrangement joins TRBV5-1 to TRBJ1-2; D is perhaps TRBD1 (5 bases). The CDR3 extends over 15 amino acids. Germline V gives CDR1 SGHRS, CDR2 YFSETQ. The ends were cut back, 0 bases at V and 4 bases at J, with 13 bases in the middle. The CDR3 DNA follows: TGCGCCAGCAGCTTGGCGTCAGGGTTTAGCTATGGCTACACCTTC. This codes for CASSLASGFSYGYTF. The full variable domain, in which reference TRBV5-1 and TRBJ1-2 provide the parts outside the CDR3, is KAGVTQTPRYLIKTRGQQVTLSCSPISGHRSVSWYQQTPGQGLQFLFEYFSETQRNKGNFPGRFSGRQFSNSRSEMNVSTLELGDSALYLCASSLASGFSYGYTFGSGTRLTVV.

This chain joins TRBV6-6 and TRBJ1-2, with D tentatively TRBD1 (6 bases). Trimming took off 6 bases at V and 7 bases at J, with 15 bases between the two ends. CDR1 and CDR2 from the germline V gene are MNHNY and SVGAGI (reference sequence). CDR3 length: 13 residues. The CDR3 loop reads CASSNTGLSGYTF. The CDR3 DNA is TGTGCCAGCAGCAACACAGGGCTCTCTGGCTACACCTTC.

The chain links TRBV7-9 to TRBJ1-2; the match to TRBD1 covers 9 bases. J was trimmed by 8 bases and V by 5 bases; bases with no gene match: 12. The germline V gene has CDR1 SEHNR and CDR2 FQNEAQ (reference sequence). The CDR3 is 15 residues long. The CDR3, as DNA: TGTGCCAGCAGCGCACCGGGACAGGGCTTAGGGGGCTACACCTTC. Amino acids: CASSAPGQGLGGYTF.

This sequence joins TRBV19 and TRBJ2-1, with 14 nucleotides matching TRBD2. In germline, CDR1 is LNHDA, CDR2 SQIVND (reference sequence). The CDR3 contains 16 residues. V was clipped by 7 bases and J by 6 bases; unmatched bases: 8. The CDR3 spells CASTPGTSGRGNEQFF. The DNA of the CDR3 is TGTGCCAGTACCCCTGGGACTAGCGGGAGAGGCAATGAGCAGTTCTTC.

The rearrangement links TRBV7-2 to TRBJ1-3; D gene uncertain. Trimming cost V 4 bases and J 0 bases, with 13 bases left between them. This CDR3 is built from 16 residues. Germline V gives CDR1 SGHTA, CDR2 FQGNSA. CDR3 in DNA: TGTGCCAGCAGCTCTCGGACGGGGAGCTCTGGAAACACCATATATTTT. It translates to CASSSRTGSSGNTIYF.

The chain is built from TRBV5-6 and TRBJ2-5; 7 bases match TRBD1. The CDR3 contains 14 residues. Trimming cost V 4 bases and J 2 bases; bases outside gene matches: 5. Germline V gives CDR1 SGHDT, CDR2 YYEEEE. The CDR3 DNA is TGTGCCAGCAGCCCCCGGGACAGACAAGAGACCCAGTACTTC. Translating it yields CASSPRDRQETQYF.

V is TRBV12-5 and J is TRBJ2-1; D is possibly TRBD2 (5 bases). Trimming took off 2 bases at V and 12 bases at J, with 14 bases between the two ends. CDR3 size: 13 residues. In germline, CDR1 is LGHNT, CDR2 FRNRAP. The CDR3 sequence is CASGLSLALAQFF. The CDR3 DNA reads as TGTGCTAGTGGTTTGTCCCTAGCTTTGGCGCAGTTCTTC.

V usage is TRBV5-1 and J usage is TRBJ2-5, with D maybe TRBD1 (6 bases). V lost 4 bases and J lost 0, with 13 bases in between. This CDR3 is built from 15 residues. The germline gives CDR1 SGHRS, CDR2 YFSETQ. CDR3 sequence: CASSLTQGYQETQYF. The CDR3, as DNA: TGCGCCAGCAGCCTCACTCAGGGGTACCAAGAGACCCAGTACTTC.

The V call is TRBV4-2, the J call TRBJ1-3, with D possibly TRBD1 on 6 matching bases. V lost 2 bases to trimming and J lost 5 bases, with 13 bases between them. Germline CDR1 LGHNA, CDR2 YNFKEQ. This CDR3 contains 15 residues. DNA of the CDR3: TGTGCCAGCAGCCAAATACCGGGACAAAGAAACACCATATATTTT. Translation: CASSQIPGQRNTIYF.

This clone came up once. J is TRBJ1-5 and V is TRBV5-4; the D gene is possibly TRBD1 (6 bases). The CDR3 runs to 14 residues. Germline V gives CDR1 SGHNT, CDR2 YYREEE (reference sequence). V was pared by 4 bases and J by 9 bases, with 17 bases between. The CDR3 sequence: CASSRGGGLGPQHF. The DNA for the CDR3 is TGTGCCAGCAGCCGAGGGGGTGGCCTGGGGCCCCAGCATTTT.

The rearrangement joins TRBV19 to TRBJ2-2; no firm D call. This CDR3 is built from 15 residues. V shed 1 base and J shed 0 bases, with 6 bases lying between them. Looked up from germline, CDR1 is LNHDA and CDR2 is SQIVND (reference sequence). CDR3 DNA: TGTGCCAGTAGTATAGCGTCCACGAACACCGGGGAGCTGTTTTTT. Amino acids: CASSIASTNTGELFF.

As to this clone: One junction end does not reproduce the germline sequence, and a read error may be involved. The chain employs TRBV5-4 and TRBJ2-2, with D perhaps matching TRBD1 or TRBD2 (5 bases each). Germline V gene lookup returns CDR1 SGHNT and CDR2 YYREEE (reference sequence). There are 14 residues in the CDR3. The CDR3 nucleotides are TGTGCCAGCAGCTTGAAGGGGATAAGTGGGGGGCTGTTTTTT. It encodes CASSLKGISGGLFF. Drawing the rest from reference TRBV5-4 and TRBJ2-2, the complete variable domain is ETGVTQSPTHLIKTRGQQVTLRCSSQSGHNTVSWYQQALGQGPQFIFQYYREEENGRGNFPPRFSGLQFPNYSSELNVNALELDDSALYLCASSLKGISGGLFFGEGSRLTVL.